Listed below are T cell receptor beta chains from one sample, sequenced in a study of cytomegalovirus exposure and HLA in healthy donors. Sequencing was performed with immunoSEQ multiplex PCR; in TCRdb, only in-frame clones are kept and a portion is missing. Among about 98,000 clones, around 88% were seen once, and the ten largest hold more than 3%. Sequences were obtained from PBMCs. The source is a woman aged 30 to 39 in good health and CMV-seronegative. Each CDR3 is given with its conserved first and last residue. Fields, in order: CDR3 protein, CDR3 DNA, V gene, J gene, clone size, D gene. D genes are given only for firm matches. Some rows have no size entry. The others give once, few or many, or a class for an expanded clone.

cdr3_aa: CASSFNPMGLYGYTF; cdr3_nt: TGTGCCAGCAGCTTCAACCCCATGGGCCTATATGGCTACACCTTC; v_call: TRBV11-2; j_call: TRBJ1-2; clone_size: -; d_call: -
cdr3_aa: CASNPSTGAMGIQYF; cdr3_nt: TGTGCCAGCAACCCCAGTACAGGGGCCATGGGCATTCAGTACTTC; v_call: TRBV6-1; j_call: TRBJ2-4; clone_size: -; d_call: TRBD1
cdr3_aa: CASSTGHQNQPQHF; cdr3_nt: TGTGCCAGCAGTACGGGACACCAGAATCAGCCCCAGCATTTT; v_call: TRBV28; j_call: TRBJ1-5; clone_size: few; d_call: -
cdr3_aa: CASSPRVTEPYEQYF; cdr3_nt: TGTGCCAGCAGCCCTCGGGTTACGGAGCCCTACGAGCAGTACTTC; v_call: TRBV9; j_call: TRBJ2-7; clone_size: -; d_call: -
cdr3_aa: CASSLTAGANVLTF; cdr3_nt: TGCGCCAGCAGCTTGACAGCCGGGGCCAACGTCCTGACTTTC; v_call: TRBV5-1; j_call: TRBJ2-6; clone_size: -; d_call: -
cdr3_aa: CASSLHRWDTQYF; cdr3_nt: TGTGCCAGCTCCCTTCATCGGTGGGATACGCAGTATTTT; v_call: TRBV18; j_call: TRBJ2-3; clone_size: -; d_call: -
cdr3_aa: CASSSAWTGTKNIQYF; cdr3_nt: TGTGCCAGCAGTTCCGCCTGGACTGGTACCAAAAACATTCAGTACTTC; v_call: TRBV28; j_call: TRBJ2-4; clone_size: -; d_call: -
cdr3_aa: CASSLESRGTRYNEQFF; cdr3_nt: TGTGCCAGCAGCTTAGAGTCTCGGGGGACTAGATACAATGAGCAGTTCTTC; v_call: TRBV11-2; j_call: TRBJ2-1; clone_size: -; d_call: TRBD2
cdr3_aa: CASSLATGGYPLHF; cdr3_nt: TGTGCCAGCAGTTTAGCGACAGGGGGCTACCCCCTCCACTTT; v_call: TRBV27; j_call: TRBJ1-6; clone_size: -; d_call: TRBD1
cdr3_aa: CASRRTAGGNDQPQHF; cdr3_nt: TGTGCCAGCAGACGGACAGCCGGGGGGAATGATCAGCCCCAGCATTTT; v_call: TRBV7-8; j_call: TRBJ1-5; clone_size: once; d_call: -
cdr3_aa: CASSKRLSTDTQYF; cdr3_nt: TGTGCCAGTAGCAAGAGGCTGAGCACAGATACGCAGTATTTT; v_call: TRBV19; j_call: TRBJ2-3; clone_size: -; d_call: -
cdr3_aa: CASSPRLAGSGTDTQYF; cdr3_nt: TGCGCCAGCAGCCCGAGACTAGCGGGAAGTGGCACAGATACGCAGTATTTT; v_call: TRBV4-1; j_call: TRBJ2-3; clone_size: -; d_call: TRBD2
cdr3_aa: CASRLAGGTDTQYF; cdr3_nt: TGTGCCAGCAGGTTGGCGGGCGGCACAGATACGCAGTATTTT; v_call: TRBV6-5; j_call: TRBJ2-3; clone_size: -; d_call: -
cdr3_aa: CASSSPPSGGGYNEQFF; cdr3_nt: TGTGCCAGCAGCTCCCCCCCTTCGGGCGGGGGCTACAATGAGCAGTTCTTC; v_call: TRBV7-6; j_call: TRBJ2-1; clone_size: -; d_call: TRBD2